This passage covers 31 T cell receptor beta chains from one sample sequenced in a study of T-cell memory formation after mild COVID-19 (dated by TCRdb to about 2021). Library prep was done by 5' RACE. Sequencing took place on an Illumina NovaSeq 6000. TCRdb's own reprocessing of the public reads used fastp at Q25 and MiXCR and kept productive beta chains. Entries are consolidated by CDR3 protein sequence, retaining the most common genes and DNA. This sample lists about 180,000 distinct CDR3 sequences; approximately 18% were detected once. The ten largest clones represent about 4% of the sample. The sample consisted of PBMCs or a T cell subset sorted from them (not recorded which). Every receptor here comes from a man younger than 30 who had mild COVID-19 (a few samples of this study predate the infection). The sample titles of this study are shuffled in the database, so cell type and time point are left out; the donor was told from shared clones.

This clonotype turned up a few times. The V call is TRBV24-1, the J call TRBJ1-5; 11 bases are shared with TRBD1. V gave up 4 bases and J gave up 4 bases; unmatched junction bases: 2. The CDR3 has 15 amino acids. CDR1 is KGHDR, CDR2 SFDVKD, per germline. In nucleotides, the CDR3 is TGTGCCACCAGTGAAGGGACAGGGGGTAATCAGCCCCAGCATTTT. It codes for CATSEGTGGNQPQHF.

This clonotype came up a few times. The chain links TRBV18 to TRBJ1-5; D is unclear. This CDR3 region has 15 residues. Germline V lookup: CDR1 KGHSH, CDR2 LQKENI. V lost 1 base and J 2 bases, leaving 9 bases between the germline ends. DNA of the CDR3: TGTGCCAGCTCACCACGGGCCAGACGCAATCAGCCCCAGCATTTT. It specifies CASSPRARRNQPQHF.

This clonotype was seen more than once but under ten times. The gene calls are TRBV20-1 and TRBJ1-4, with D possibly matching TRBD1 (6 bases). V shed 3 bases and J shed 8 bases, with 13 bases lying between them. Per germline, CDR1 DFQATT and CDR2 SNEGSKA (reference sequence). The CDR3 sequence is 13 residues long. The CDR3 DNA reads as TGCAGTGCTAGCCGACAGGTTGTAGAAAAACTGTTTTTT. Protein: CSASRQVVEKLFF.

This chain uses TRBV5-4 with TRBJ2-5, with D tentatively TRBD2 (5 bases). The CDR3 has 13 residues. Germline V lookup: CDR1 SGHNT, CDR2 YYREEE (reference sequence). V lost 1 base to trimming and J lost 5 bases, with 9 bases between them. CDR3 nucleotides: TGTGCCAGCAGCTTGCCGATAGCGGAGACCCAGTACTTC. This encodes CASSLPIAETQYF. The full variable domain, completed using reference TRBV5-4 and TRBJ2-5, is ETGVTQSPTHLIKTRGQQVTLRCSSQSGHNTVSWYQQALGQGPQFIFQYYREEENGRGNFPPRFSGLQFPNYSSELNVNALELDDSALYLCASSLPIAETQYFGPGTRLLVL.

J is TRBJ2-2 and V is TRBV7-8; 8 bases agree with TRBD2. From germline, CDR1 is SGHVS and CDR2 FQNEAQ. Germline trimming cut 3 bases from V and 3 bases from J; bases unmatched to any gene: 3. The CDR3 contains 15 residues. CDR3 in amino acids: CASSFSGRDTGELFF. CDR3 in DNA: TGTGCCAGCAGCTTTTCCGGGAGGGACACCGGGGAGCTGTTTTTT. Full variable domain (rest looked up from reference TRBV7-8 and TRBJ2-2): GAGVSQSPRYKVAKRGQDVALRCDPISGHVSLFWYQQALGQGPEFLTYFQNEAQLDKSGLPSDRFFAERPEGSVSTLKIQRTQQEDSAVYLCASSFSGRDTGELFFGEGSRLTVL.

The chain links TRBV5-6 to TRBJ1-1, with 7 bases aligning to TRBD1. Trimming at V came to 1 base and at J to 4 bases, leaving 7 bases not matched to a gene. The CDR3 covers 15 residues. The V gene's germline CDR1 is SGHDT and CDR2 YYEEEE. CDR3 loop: CASSLIRQGGTEAFF. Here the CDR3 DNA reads TGTGCCAGCAGCTTGATCCGACAGGGCGGCACTGAAGCTTTCTTT.

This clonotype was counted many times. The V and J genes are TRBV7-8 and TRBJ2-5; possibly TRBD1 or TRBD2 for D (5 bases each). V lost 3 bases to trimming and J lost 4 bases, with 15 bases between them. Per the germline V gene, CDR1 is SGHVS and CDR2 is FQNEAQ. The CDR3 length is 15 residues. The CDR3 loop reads CASSLAGTTGETQYF. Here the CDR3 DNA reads TGTGCCAGCAGCTTGGCAGGGACGACTGGAGAGACCCAGTACTTC.

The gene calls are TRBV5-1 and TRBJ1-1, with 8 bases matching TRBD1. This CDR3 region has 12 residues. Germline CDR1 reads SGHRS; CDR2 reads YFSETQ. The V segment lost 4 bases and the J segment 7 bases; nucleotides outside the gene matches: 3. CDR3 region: CASSPGTGEAFF. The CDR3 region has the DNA TGCGCCAGCAGCCCCGGGACAGGTGAAGCTTTCTTT.

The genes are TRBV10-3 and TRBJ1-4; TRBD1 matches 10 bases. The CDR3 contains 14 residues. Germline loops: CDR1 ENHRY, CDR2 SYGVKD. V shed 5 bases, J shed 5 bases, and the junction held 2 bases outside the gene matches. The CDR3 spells CAISPGQGNEKLFF. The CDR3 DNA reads TGTGCCATCAGTCCGGGACAGGGGAATGAAAAACTGTTTTTT.

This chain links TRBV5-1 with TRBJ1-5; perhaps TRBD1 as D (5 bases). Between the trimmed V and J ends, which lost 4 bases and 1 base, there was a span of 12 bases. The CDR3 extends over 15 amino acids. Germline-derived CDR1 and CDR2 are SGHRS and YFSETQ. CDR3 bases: TGCGCCAGCAGCATGGGACCGGGAAGCAATCAGCCCCAGCATTTT. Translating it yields CASSMGPGSNQPQHF. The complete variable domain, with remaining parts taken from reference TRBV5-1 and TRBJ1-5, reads KAGVTQTPRYLIKTRGQQVTLSCSPISGHRSVSWYQQTPGQGLQFLFEYFSETQRNKGNFPGRFSGRQFSNSRSEMNVSTLELGDSALYLCASSMGPGSNQPQHFGDGTRLSIL.

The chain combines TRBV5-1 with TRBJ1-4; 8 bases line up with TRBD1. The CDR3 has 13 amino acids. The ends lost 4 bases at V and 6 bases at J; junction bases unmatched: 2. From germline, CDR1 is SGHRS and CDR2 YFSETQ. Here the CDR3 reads CASSVQGDEKLFF. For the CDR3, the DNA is TGCGCCAGCAGCGTACAGGGGGATGAAAAACTGTTTTTT.

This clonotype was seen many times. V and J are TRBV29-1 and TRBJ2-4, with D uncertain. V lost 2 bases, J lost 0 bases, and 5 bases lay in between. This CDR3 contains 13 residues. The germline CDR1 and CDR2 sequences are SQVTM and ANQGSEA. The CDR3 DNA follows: TGCAGCGTTGAACAGCTAGCCAAAAACATTCAGTACTTC. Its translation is CSVEQLAKNIQYF.

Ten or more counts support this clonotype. As DNA, the CDR3 is TGCGCCAGCAGCTTAGGGCTAGTACTAGAAGAGCAGTTCTTC. Translation gives CASSLGLVLEEQFF. The rearrangement uses TRBV5-1 and TRBJ2-1; D may be TRBD2 (5 bases). The CDR3 totals 14 residues. Germline values: CDR1 SGHRS, CDR2 YFSETQ. The ends were cut back, 2 bases at V and 10 bases at J, with 16 bases in the middle.

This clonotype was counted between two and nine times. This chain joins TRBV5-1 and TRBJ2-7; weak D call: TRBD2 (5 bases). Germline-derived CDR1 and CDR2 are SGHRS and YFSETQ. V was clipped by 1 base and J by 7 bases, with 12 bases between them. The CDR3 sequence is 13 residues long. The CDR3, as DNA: TGCGCCAGCAGCTTGTCCCCGGGGAGAGAGCAGTACGTC. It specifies CASSLSPGREQYV.

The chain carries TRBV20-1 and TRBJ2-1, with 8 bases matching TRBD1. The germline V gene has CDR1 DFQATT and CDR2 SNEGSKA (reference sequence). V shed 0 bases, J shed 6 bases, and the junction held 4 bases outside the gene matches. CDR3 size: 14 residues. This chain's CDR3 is CSARDQGTGNEQFF. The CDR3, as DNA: TGCAGTGCTAGAGATCAGGGGACAGGCAATGAGCAGTTCTTC.

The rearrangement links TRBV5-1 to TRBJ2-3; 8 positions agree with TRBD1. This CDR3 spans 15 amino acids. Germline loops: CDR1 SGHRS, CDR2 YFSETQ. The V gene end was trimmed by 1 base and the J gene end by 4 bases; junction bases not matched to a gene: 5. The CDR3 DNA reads TGCGCCAGCAGCTTGACAGGGGGAGAATCAGATACGCAGTATTTT. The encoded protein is CASSLTGGESDTQYF. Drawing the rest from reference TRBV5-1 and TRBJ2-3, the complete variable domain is KAGVTQTPRYLIKTRGQQVTLSCSPISGHRSVSWYQQTPGQGLQFLFEYFSETQRNKGNFPGRFSGRQFSNSRSEMNVSTLELGDSALYLCASSLTGGESDTQYFGPGTRLTVL.

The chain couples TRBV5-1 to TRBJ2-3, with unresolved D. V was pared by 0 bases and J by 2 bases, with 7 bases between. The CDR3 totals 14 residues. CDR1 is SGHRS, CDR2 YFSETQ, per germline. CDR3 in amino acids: CASSLGKNTDTQYF. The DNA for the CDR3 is TGCGCCAGCAGCTTGGGCAAGAACACAGATACGCAGTATTTT.

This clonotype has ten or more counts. DNA for the CDR3: TGTGCCAGCAGCCCCACGGCGGGGGGGCCGGTAGATACGCAGTATTTT. This gives the protein CASSPTAGGPVDTQYF. The chain is built from TRBV7-2 and TRBJ2-3, with 9 nucleotides matching TRBD2. This CDR3 comprises 16 residues. The germline V gene has CDR1 SGHTA and CDR2 FQGNSA. V lost 5 bases and J lost 5; bases outside the gene matches: 11.

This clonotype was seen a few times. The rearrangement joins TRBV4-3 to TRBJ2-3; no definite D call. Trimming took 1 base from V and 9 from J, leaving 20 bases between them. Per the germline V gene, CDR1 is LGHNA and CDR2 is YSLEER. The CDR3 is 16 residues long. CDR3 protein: CASSQGVRAASGTQYF. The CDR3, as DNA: TGCGCCAGCAGCCAAGGGGTAAGGGCAGCCAGTGGGACGCAGTATTTT.

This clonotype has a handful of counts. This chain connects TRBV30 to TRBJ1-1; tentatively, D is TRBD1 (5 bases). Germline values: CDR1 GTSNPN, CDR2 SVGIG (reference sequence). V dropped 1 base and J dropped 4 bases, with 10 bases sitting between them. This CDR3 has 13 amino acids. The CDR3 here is CAWSAGPATEAFF. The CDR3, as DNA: TGTGCCTGGAGTGCAGGGCCGGCCACTGAAGCTTTCTTT. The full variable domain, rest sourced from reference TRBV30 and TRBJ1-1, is SQTIHQWPATLVQPVGSPLSLECTVEGTSNPNLYWYRQAAGRGLQLLFYSVGIGQISSEVPQNLSASRPQDRQFILSSKKLLLSDSGFYLCAWSAGPATEAFFGQGTRLTVV.

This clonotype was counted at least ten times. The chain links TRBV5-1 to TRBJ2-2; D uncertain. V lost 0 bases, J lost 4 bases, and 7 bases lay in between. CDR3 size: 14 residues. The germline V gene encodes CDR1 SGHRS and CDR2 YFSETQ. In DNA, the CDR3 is TGCGCCAGCAGCTTGGACAGACCCACCGGGGAGCTGTTTTTT. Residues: CASSLDRPTGELFF.

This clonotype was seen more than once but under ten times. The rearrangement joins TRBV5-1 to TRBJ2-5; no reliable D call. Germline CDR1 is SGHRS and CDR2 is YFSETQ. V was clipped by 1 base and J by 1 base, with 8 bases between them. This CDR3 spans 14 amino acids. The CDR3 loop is CASSLFLTQETQYF. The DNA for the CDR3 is TGCGCCAGCAGCTTGTTCCTTACCCAAGAGACCCAGTACTTC.

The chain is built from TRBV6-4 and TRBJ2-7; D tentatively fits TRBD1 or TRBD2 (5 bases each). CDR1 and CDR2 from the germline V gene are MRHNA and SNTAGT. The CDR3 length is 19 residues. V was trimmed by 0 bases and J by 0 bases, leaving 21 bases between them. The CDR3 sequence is CASSDSSMGPGGGSYEQYF. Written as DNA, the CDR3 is TGTGCCAGCAGTGACTCGAGCATGGGACCAGGCGGTGGCTCCTACGAGCAGTACTTC.

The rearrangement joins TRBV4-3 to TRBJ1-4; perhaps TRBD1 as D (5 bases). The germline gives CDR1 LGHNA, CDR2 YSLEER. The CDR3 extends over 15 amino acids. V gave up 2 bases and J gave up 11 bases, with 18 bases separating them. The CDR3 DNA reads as TGCGCCAGCAGCCAACTCAGGGACGGCCCTGGGAAACTGTTTTTT. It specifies CASSQLRDGPGKLFF.

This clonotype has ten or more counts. The CDR3 loop is CASSPRLNEKLFF. DNA for the CDR3: TGTGCCAGCAGCCCCCGTCTTAATGAAAAACTGTTTTTT. The chain joins TRBV7-2 to TRBJ1-4, with D unclear. The V end lost 5 bases, the J end lost 4 bases, and 8 bases lay between the germline ends. The CDR3 has 13 residues. Germline V gene sequence: CDR1 SGHTA, CDR2 FQGNSA. Variable domain in full (rest from reference TRBV7-2 and TRBJ1-4): GAGVSQSPSNKVTEKGKDVELRCDPISGHTALYWYRQSLGQGLEFLIYFQGNSAPDKSGLPSDRFSAERTGGSVSTLTIQRTQQEDSAVYLCASSPRLNEKLFFGSGTQLSVL.

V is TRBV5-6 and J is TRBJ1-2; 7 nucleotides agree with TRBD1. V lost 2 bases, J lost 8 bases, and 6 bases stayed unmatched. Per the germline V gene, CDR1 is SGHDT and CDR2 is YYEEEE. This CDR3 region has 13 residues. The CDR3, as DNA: TGTGCCAGCAGCTTTGACAGGGCAGAGGGCTACACCTTC. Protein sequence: CASSFDRAEGYTF.

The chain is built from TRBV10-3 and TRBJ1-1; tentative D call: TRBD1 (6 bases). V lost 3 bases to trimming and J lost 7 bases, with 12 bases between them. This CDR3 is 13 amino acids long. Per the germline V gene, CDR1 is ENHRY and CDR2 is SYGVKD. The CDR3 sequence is CAISDQGRGEAFF. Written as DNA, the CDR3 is TGTGCCATCAGTGATCAGGGGAGAGGTGAAGCTTTCTTT.

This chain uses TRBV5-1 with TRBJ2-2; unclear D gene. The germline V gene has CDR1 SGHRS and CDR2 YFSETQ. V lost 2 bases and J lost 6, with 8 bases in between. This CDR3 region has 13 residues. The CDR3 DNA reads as TGCGCCAGCAGCTTCGGAAACCCCGGGGAGCTGTTTTTT. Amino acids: CASSFGNPGELFF.

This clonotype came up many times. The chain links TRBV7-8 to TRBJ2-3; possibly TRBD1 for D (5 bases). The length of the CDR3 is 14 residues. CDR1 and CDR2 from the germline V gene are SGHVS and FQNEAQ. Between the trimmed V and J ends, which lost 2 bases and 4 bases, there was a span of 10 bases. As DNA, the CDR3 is TGTGCCAGCAGCTTACGGCGACAGTCAGATACGCAGTATTTT. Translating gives CASSLRRQSDTQYF.

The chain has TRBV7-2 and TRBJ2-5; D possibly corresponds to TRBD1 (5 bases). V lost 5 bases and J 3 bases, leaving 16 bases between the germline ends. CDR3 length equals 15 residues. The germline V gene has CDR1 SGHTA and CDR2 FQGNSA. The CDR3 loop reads CASSPSVTDKETQYF. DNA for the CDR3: TGTGCCAGCAGCCCCTCTGTGACAGATAAAGAGACCCAGTACTTC.

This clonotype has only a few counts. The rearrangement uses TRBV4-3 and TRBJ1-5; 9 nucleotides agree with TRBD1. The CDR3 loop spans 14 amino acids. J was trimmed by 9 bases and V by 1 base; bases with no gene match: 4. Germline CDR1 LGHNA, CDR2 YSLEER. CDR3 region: CASSQGTGVRPQHF. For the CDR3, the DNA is TGCGCCAGCAGCCAAGGGACAGGGGTGAGGCCCCAGCATTTT.